Each of the 5 T cell receptor beta chains below was sequenced from the same sample in a study of OX40 agonist ivuxolimab in advanced cancers. Produced via immunoSEQ multiplex PCR; TCRdb's table is partial and in-frame only. The sample carries 90,000 to 120,000 clones, about 91% recorded once. This sample comprised CD4+ or CD8+ T cells sorted from blood, obtained in a trial of the OX40 agonist ivuxolimab. The receptors shown here come from an adult with an advanced solid tumor such as melanoma, head and neck, liver or kidney cancer.

V is TRBV5-1 and J is TRBJ2-7; no clear D. Germline CDR1 SGHRS, CDR2 YFSETQ. Trimming left V 4 bases short and J 3 bases short, with 14 bases between. This CDR3 is built from 14 residues. The CDR3 sequence is CASSISSELYEQYF. As DNA, the CDR3 is TGCGCCAGCAGCATAAGTTCGGAACTCTACGAGCAGTACTTC.

This clone occurred a few times. The gene calls are TRBV7-9 and TRBJ2-2; D unclear. CDR1 is SEHNR, CDR2 FQNEAQ, per germline (reference sequence). Trimming took off 3 bases at V and 0 bases at J, with 17 bases between the two ends. The CDR3 sequence is 18 residues long. CDR3 DNA sequence: TGTGCCAGCAGCTTCGGCGAACGGACGAACCCGAACACCGGGGAGCTGTTTTTT. Translated, it gives CASSFGERTNPNTGELFF.

The rearrangement joins TRBV10-3 to TRBJ2-7; TRBD1 is a possible D gene (5 bases). This CDR3 region has 15 residues. The germline gives CDR1 ENHRY, CDR2 SYGVKD. Trimming left V 10 bases short and J 4 bases short, with 23 bases between. CDR3 DNA sequence: TGTGCCAGCAGAACCCCAAGGGGTAGTCCGTACGAGCAGTACTTC. Translating it yields CASRTPRGSPYEQYF.

The chain employs TRBV27 and TRBJ2-1, with TRBD1 identical over 8 bases. This CDR3 spans 15 amino acids. V was clipped by 0 bases and J by 9 bases; unmatched bases: 7. Germline values: CDR1 MNHEY, CDR2 SMNVEV (reference sequence). Here the CDR3 DNA reads TGTGCCAGCAGTTTATCGAACCAGGGGGCGGCTGAGCAGTTCTTC. Amino acids: CASSLSNQGAAEQFF.

The rearrangement links TRBV4-1 to TRBJ1-4, with TRBD1 matching over 8 bases. V was pared by 3 bases and J by 5 bases, with 8 bases of the junction left unmatched. CDR3 length equals 16 residues. Looked up from germline, CDR1 is MGHRA and CDR2 is YSYEKL. The CDR3 region is CASSHRQGADNEKLFF. In nucleotides, the CDR3 is TGCGCCAGCAGCCACCGTCAGGGGGCCGACAATGAAAAACTGTTTTTT.